These 28 T cell receptor beta chains were sequenced from one sample in a study of blood T cell repertoires in COVID-19. Only in-frame clones appear in the TCRdb table, and some are missing; sequencing was by immunoSEQ multiplex PCR. The table has 15,000 to 20,000 clones, roughly four fifths seen once. Sequencing was done on a sample of peripheral blood. All receptors come from a woman in her 70s with active COVID-19.

The chain carries TRBV6-5 and TRBJ1-2; a weak D match, TRBD1 (6 bases). Germline V gives CDR1 MNHEY, CDR2 SVGAGI. The CDR3 extends over 12 amino acids. Trimming cost V 6 bases and J 6 bases, with 11 bases left between them. As DNA, the CDR3 is TGTGCCAGCAGAAACAGGGTGGATGGCTACACCTTC. Translated, it gives CASRNRVDGYTF.

The chain recombines TRBV5-4 with TRBJ1-1, with TRBD1 matching 7 bases. The germline V gene encodes CDR1 SGHNT and CDR2 YYREEE (reference sequence). The CDR3 sequence is 16 residues long. J was trimmed by 3 bases and V by 6 bases; bases with no gene match: 14. In DNA form, the CDR3 reads TGTGCCAGCATCTCCAGGGGGAGGTTCGGGTACACTGAAGCTTTCTTT. Its protein product is CASISRGRFGYTEAFF. Filled out from reference TRBV5-4 and TRBJ1-1, the complete variable domain reads ETGVTQSPTHLIKTRGQQVTLRCSSQSGHNTVSWYQQALGQGPQFIFQYYREEENGRGNFPPRFSGLQFPNYSSELNVNALELDDSALYLCASISRGRFGYTEAFFGQGTRLTVV.

The V gene is TRBV6-5, the J gene TRBJ2-7, with a tentative D call TRBD1 (5 bases). Germline V lookup: CDR1 MNHEY, CDR2 SVGAGI. V lost 5 bases and J lost 3, with 14 bases in between. The CDR3 runs 14 residues. The DNA for the CDR3 is TGTGCCAGCAGTCAGGACGCGGACATCTACGAGCAGTACTTC. This sequence encodes CASSQDADIYEQYF.

The genes are TRBV19 and TRBJ1-1; D might be TRBD1 (5 bases). V was pared by 6 bases and J by 8 bases, with 19 bases between. CDR3 length: 14 amino acids. Germline loops: CDR1 LNHDA, CDR2 SQIVND (reference sequence). For the CDR3, the DNA is TGTGCCAGTAGGAGGGGACTGTCTATGGTAGAAGCTTTCTTT. It codes for CASRRGLSMVEAFF.

The chain combines TRBV6-5 with TRBJ1-2; 10 nucleotides match TRBD1. The germline V gene encodes CDR1 MNHEY and CDR2 SVGAGI. This CDR3 comprises 15 residues. The V gene end was trimmed by 5 bases and the J gene end by 6 bases; junction bases not matched to a gene: 9. The CDR3 nucleotides are TGTGCCAGCAGTCCCGGGGGACAGGGGAGTCATGGCTACACCTTC. Its translation: CASSPGGQGSHGYTF.

The gene calls are TRBV7-9 and TRBJ2-1; the D is unclear. CDR1 and CDR2 from the germline V gene are SEHNR and FQNEAQ (reference sequence). V was clipped by 5 bases and J by 6 bases, with 14 bases between them. The CDR3 extends over 14 amino acids. The CDR3: CASSRYPSPNEQFF. The DNA of the CDR3 is TGTGCCAGCAGCCGGTACCCTAGTCCCAATGAGCAGTTCTTC. Together with reference TRBV7-9 and TRBJ2-1, the CDR3 gives the full variable domain: DTGVSQNPRHKITKRGQNVTFRCDPISEHNRLYWYRQTLGQGPEFLTYFQNEAQLEKSRLLSDRFSAERPKGSFSTLEIQRTEQGDSAMYLCASSRYPSPNEQFFGPGTRLTVL.

This clone has a single count. V gene TRBV7-2 combines with J gene TRBJ2-7; TRBD1 agrees at 7 bases. The V segment lost 5 bases and the J segment 2 bases; nucleotides outside the gene matches: 9. The CDR3 is 15 amino acids. Per germline, CDR1 SGHTA and CDR2 FQGNSA. The CDR3 nucleotides are TGTGCCAGCAGCAAGGGCCGGGACAGACCCTACGAGCAGTACTTC. It translates to CASSKGRDRPYEQYF. Drawing the rest from reference TRBV7-2 and TRBJ2-7, the complete variable domain is GAGVSQSPSNKVTEKGKDVELRCDPISGHTALYWYRQSLGQGLEFLIYFQGNSAPDKSGLPSDRFSAERTGGSVSTLTIQRTQQEDSAVYLCASSKGRDRPYEQYFGPGTRLTVT.

By sample fraction, this clone is medium-sized (0.01 to 0.1%). CDR3 sequence reads: CATSDSSRLAGRETQYF. DNA of the CDR3: TGTGCCACCAGTGATTCCTCCCGACTAGCGGGGAGAGAGACCCAGTACTTC. This chain connects TRBV24-1 to TRBJ2-5; 11 bases line up with TRBD2. The CDR3 is made up of 17 amino acids. Looked up from germline, CDR1 is KGHDR and CDR2 is SFDVKD. Trimming took 2 bases from V and 4 from J; bases not matched to a gene: 8.

This clone was recorded once. The rearrangement links TRBV18 to TRBJ1-5, with TRBD1 identical over 9 bases. Germline assignment: CDR1 KGHSH and CDR2 LQKENI. The CDR3 loop spans 15 amino acids. The V segment lost 3 bases and the J segment 7 bases; nucleotides outside the gene matches: 7. The CDR3 spells CASSPLQGARQPQHF. DNA for the CDR3: TGTGCCAGCTCACCCTTACAGGGGGCAAGGCAGCCCCAGCATTTT.

The rearrangement uses TRBV28 and TRBJ2-7; 10 nucleotides line up with TRBD1. The ends lost 7 bases at V and 7 bases at J; junction bases unmatched: 10. This CDR3 is 14 amino acids long. CDR1 is MDHEN and CDR2 is SYDVKM in the germline V gene. CDR3 nucleotide sequence: TGTGCCAGCACCCCTACGGGACAGGGGTGGGAGCAGTACTTC. It translates to CASTPTGQGWEQYF.

In this sample, this clone turned up a few times. CDR3 sequence: CASSRDRGTYGYTF. The CDR3 DNA reads as TGTGCCAGCAGCAGGGACAGGGGCACCTATGGCTACACCTTC. The chain recombines TRBV7-8 with TRBJ1-2; TRBD1 matches 10 bases. Looked up from germline, CDR1 is SGHVS and CDR2 is FQNEAQ. This CDR3 has 14 amino acids. With 5 bases clipped from V and 4 bases from J, the junction kept 4 bases outside the gene matches.

CDR3 nucleotide sequence: TGTGCCAGCAGTCCAGGACAGACTAAACTGTTTTTT. It specifies CASSPGQTKLFF. The chain recombines TRBV5-6 with TRBJ1-4; D perhaps matches TRBD1 (6 bases). The CDR3 sequence is 12 residues long. Per the germline V gene, CDR1 is SGHDT and CDR2 is YYEEEE. V shed 5 bases and J shed 11 bases, with 13 bases lying between them.

This clone has just one count. This chain links TRBV10-3 with TRBJ2-1, with 7 bases aligning to TRBD2. Germline assignment: CDR1 ENHRY and CDR2 SYGVKD. The CDR3 totals 16 residues. Trimming took 4 bases from V and 4 from J; bases not matched to a gene: 10. Written as DNA, the CDR3 is TGTGCCATCAGTGGGACCGGGACTAACCTTTACAATGAGCAGTTCTTC. This gives the protein CAISGTGTNLYNEQFF.

This chain uses TRBV5-8 with TRBJ1-1, with D unclear. Trimming pared 3 bases from V and 8 bases from J, leaving 11 bases between. The germline V gene encodes CDR1 SGHTS and CDR2 YDEGEE. This CDR3 has 12 amino acids. CDR3 nucleotide sequence: TGTGCCAGCAGCTACCGACAATCGGAAGCTTTCTTT. This gives the protein CASSYRQSEAFF.

This clone turned up a few times. The rearrangement joins TRBV10-3 to TRBJ1-4; 8 bases agree with TRBD1. Germline values: CDR1 ENHRY, CDR2 SYGVKD. This CDR3 region has 17 residues. V was pared by 0 bases and J by 5 bases, with 8 bases of the junction left unmatched. The CDR3 DNA reads TGTGCCATCAGTGAGTCGCGGGAGGGGACAGGAAATGAAAAACTGTTTTTT. Protein sequence: CAISESREGTGNEKLFF.

This sequence joins TRBV5-4 and TRBJ2-2; TRBD1 matches at 8 bases. Germline CDR1 SGHNT, CDR2 YYREEE (reference sequence). V lost 2 bases, J lost 7 bases, and 7 bases stayed unmatched. The CDR3 loop spans 15 amino acids. The CDR3 protein is CASSFQGARSGELFF. CDR3 nucleotide sequence: TGTGCCAGCAGCTTTCAGGGGGCGCGCAGCGGGGAGCTGTTTTTT.

The CDR3 region has the DNA TGTGCCACCAGCAGAGATCGGAGCGGGAGGGCCCGGGAGCAGTTCTTC. This gives the protein CATSRDRSGRAREQFF. V is TRBV15 and J is TRBJ2-1; 10 bases align to TRBD2. V gave up 0 bases and J gave up 10 bases; unmatched junction bases: 9. The CDR3 sequence is 16 residues long. Germline V lookup: CDR1 LNHNV, CDR2 YYDKDF (reference sequence).

This chain uses TRBV9 with TRBJ2-5, with 11 bases identical to TRBD1. V was pared by 6 bases and J by 5 bases, with 9 bases of the junction left unmatched. The CDR3 is 15 residues long. Germline V gene sequence: CDR1 SGDLS, CDR2 YYNGEE. CDR3: CASNQGTGGRETQYF. The CDR3 DNA reads as TGTGCCAGCAATCAAGGGACAGGGGGACGGGAGACCCAGTACTTC. Based on the CDR3 plus reference TRBV9 and TRBJ2-5, the full variable domain is DSGVTQTPKHLITATGQRVTLRCSPRSGDLSVYWYQQSLDQGLQFLIQYYNGEERAKGNILERFSAQQFPDLHSELNLSSLELGDSALYFCASNQGTGGRETQYFGPGTRLLVL.

The chain has TRBV4-1 and TRBJ2-4; 10 bases align to TRBD2. CDR1 and CDR2 (germline): MGHRA, YSYEKL. The CDR3 is made up of 19 amino acids. The V segment lost 1 base and the J segment 6 bases; nucleotides outside the gene matches: 15. As DNA, the CDR3 is TGCGCCAGCAGCCAAGGTACCCTATTGAGCGGGAGGGTCGGAAACATTCAGTACTTC. Translated, it gives CASSQGTLLSGRVGNIQYF.

This sequence joins TRBV18 and TRBJ1-3, with 7 bases identical to TRBD1. This CDR3 contains 13 residues. Germline CDR1 reads KGHSH; CDR2 reads LQKENI. V trimming: 9 bases; J trimming: 2 bases; junction bases outside the gene matches: 4. The CDR3 region is CASFDRAGNTIYF. CDR3 coding DNA: TGTGCCAGTTTCGACAGGGCTGGAAACACCATATATTTT.

The gene calls are TRBV28 and TRBJ1-5; 12 bases line up with TRBD1. V shed 1 base and J 6 bases; nucleotides not matched to a gene: 16. CDR1 and CDR2 (germline): MDHEN, SYDVKM. The CDR3 is made up of 20 amino acids. CDR3 bases: TGTGCCAGCAGTTTATTTGGAGCCGGGACAGGGGGCGGAGGCGGTCAGCCCCAGCATTTT. Encoded protein: CASSLFGAGTGGGGGQPQHF. The complete variable domain, with remaining parts taken from reference TRBV28 and TRBJ1-5, reads DVKVTQSSRYLVKRTGEKVFLECVQDMDHENMFWYRQDPGLGLRLIYFSYDVKMKEKGDIPEGYSVSREKKERFSLILESASTNQTSMYLCASSLFGAGTGGGGGQPQHFGDGTRLSIL.

The gene calls are TRBV6-1 and TRBJ2-1, with 7 bases identical to TRBD2. The ends lost 3 bases at V and 0 bases at J; junction bases unmatched: 5. Per germline, CDR1 MNHNS and CDR2 SASEGT. This CDR3 spans 16 amino acids. The CDR3 spells CASSEYSGTSYNEQFF. The CDR3 nucleotides read TGTGCCAGCAGTGAGTACAGCGGGACCTCCTACAATGAGCAGTTCTTC.

The chain has TRBV7-8 and TRBJ2-5; 8 bases line up with TRBD2. Germline CDR1 is SGHVS and CDR2 is FQNEAQ. The CDR3 runs 14 residues. With V trimmed by 5 bases and J by 9 bases, 11 bases remained unmatched. CDR3 coding DNA: TGTGCCAGCAGCCACCGGGAGGGTCAAGTGTCCCAGTACTTC. Translating it yields CASSHREGQVSQYF.

CDR3 amino acids: CSVAMSLARNNEQFF. The CDR3 nucleotides are TGCAGCGTTGCGATGTCCCTAGCGAGAAACAATGAGCAGTTCTTC. This chain links TRBV29-1 with TRBJ2-1; tentative D call: TRBD2 (6 bases). V lost 4 bases, J lost 5 bases, and 18 bases lay in between. The germline CDR1 and CDR2 sequences are SQVTM and ANQGSEA. This CDR3 contains 15 residues.

The rearrangement links TRBV18 to TRBJ2-5; D is possibly TRBD2 (5 bases). Germline V gene sequence: CDR1 KGHSH, CDR2 LQKENI. The CDR3 covers 15 residues. V shed 3 bases and J shed 1 base, with 12 bases lying between them. This CDR3 is CASSPRTASQETQYF. DNA of the CDR3: TGTGCCAGCTCACCGCGGACTGCGAGCCAAGAGACCCAGTACTTC. Supplemented by reference TRBV18 and TRBJ2-5, the full variable domain reads NAGVMQNPRHLVRRRGQEARLRCSPMKGHSHVYWYRQLPEEGLKFMVYLQKENIIDESGMPKERFSAEFPKEGPSILRIQQVVRGDSAAYFCASSPRTASQETQYFGPGTRLLVL.

The rearrangement joins TRBV28 to TRBJ1-2, with 9 nucleotides matching TRBD1. Germline V gene data show CDR1 as MDHEN and CDR2 as SYDVKM. CDR3 length: 12 amino acids. The J segment lost 8 bases and the V segment lost 7 bases, leaving 5 bases of the junction unmatched. In nucleotides, the CDR3 is TGTGCCAGCACCGGGACAGGGAAGGGCTACACCTTC. Its translation: CASTGTGKGYTF.

The V call is TRBV18, the J call TRBJ1-3; D is unclear. Between the trimmed V and J ends, which lost 3 bases and 6 bases, there was a span of 15 bases. Per the germline V gene, CDR1 is KGHSH and CDR2 is LQKENI. This CDR3 has 15 amino acids. CDR3 DNA: TGTGCCAGCTCACCCTCGGGCCGGGGTCAAAACACCATATATTTT. This codes for CASSPSGRGQNTIYF.

The V gene is TRBV4-3, the J gene TRBJ1-4; no clear D gene. Germline CDR1 and CDR2: LGHNA and YSLEER. The CDR3 is 13 amino acids. V lost 0 bases to trimming and J lost 8 bases, with 7 bases between them. DNA of the CDR3: TGCGCCAGCAGCCAAGATCGCGGGGAAAAACTGTTTTTT. This sequence encodes CASSQDRGEKLFF.